This T cell receptor (beta chain) was profiled in a study of blood T cells in healthy people across ages. Study-wide results and limits: Naive CD4+ cells and diversity were both higher in long-lived donors than in aged donors. PBMCs went unsorted, and a conclusive naive versus antigen-experienced comparison was therefore prevented.

Ten milliliters of peripheral blood were drawn from each donor into EDTA-treated tubes. At least 6 million PBMCs were isolated per sample. Turning to this clonotype: The antigen is unknown.

Trimming removed 5 bases at V and 3 bases at J, with 13 bases between. This CDR3 has 15 amino acids. Germline-derived CDR1 and CDR2 are KGHDR and SFDVKD. Combining a sample-barcoded 5' primer with a J-beta primer mix, a second PCR ran for 7 to 11 cycles. TCRdb re-derived calls from the 5' RACE reads in MiXCR, one entry per CDR3 protein. The data hold more than 800,000 distinct CDR3 sequences, with 29% observed a single time. The sequenced sample was blood. This chain links TRBV24-1 with TRBJ2-1; perhaps TRBD1 as D (6 bases). The TCR comes from a woman older than 75 in good health. The CDR3 reads CATSVDNRDYNEQFF. In nucleotides, the CDR3 is TGTGCCACCAGTGTCGACAACAGGGACTACAATGAGCAGTTCTTC.